These 13 T cell receptor beta chains were all obtained from the same sample, sequenced in a study of OX40 agonist ivuxolimab in advanced cancers. Sequenced by immunoSEQ multiplex PCR; TCRdb stores in-frame clones only, minus some. The table has 100,000 or so clones, under 95% seen once. Sample: CD4+ or CD8+ T cells sorted from blood, taken in a trial of the OX40 agonist ivuxolimab. The source is an adult with an advanced solid tumor such as melanoma, head and neck, liver or kidney cancer.

V usage is TRBV25-1 and J usage is TRBJ2-3; TRBD2 might be the D (6 bases). Trimming removed 1 base at V and 0 bases at J, with 14 bases between. The CDR3 extends over 17 amino acids. Germline lookup yields CDR1 MGHDK and CDR2 SYGVNS. The CDR3 nucleotides read TGTGCCAGCAGTGAATCCTCGGACTACACTAGCACAGATACGCAGTATTTT. Amino acids: CASSESSDYTSTDTQYF.

The V gene is TRBV21-1, the J gene TRBJ2-4. TRBV21-1 is annotated as a pseudogene. CDR3 size: 16 residues. The CDR3 is CASSKGVPIAKNIQYF. CDR3 bases: TGTGCCAGCAGCAAAGGGGTCCCGATAGCCAAAAACATTCAGTACTTC.

This clone was found once. The chain couples TRBV11-2 to TRBJ1-4; unclear D gene. The CDR3 has 17 amino acids. The V gene lost 0 bases and the J gene lost 7 bases, with 18 bases spanning the gap. Germline V lookup: CDR1 SGHAT, CDR2 FQNNGV. The CDR3 loop reads CASSLDAFRPRGEKLFF. CDR3 sequence (DNA): TGTGCCAGCAGCTTAGATGCATTCAGGCCACGGGGTGAAAAACTGTTTTTT.

The chain has TRBV4-1 and TRBJ2-7; D remains unclear. Trimming shortened V by 4 bases and J by 2 bases, and 18 bases separated the two germline ends. Germline V CDR1 and CDR2: MGHRA, YSYEKL. The CDR3 runs 16 residues. CDR3 residues: CASSLGLGRFPYEQYF. CDR3 nucleotides: TGCGCCAGCAGCCTAGGGTTAGGCAGGTTTCCCTACGAGCAGTACTTC.

The J gene is TRBJ1-4, the V gene TRBV20-1; D may be TRBD1 (5 bases). CDR1 is DFQATT, CDR2 SNEGSKA, per germline (reference sequence). This CDR3 region has 11 residues. The V and J ends lost 5 bases and 5 bases respectively, with 6 bases between them. CDR3 DNA: TGCAGTGCTGGGGGGAATGAAAAACTGTTTTTT. It translates to CSAGGNEKLFF.

V usage is TRBV9 and J usage is TRBJ1-2, with D maybe TRBD1 (6 bases). The germline V and J ends were trimmed by 0 bases and 6 bases, with 21 bases remaining between them. The CDR3 is 17 residues long. From germline, CDR1 is SGDLS and CDR2 YYNGEE. CDR3 nucleotides: TGTGCCAGCAGCGTAGCAGGGACATCGACCGATGAAGATGGCTACACCTTC. Encoded protein: CASSVAGTSTDEDGYTF.

CDR3 amino acids: CATSRDRYRGNEQFF. DNA of the CDR3: TGTGCCACCAGCAGAGATCGGTACAGGGGGAATGAGCAGTTCTTC. The chain recombines TRBV15 with TRBJ2-1, with 8 bases identical to TRBD1. This CDR3 has 15 residues. V shed 0 bases, J shed 7 bases, and the junction held 5 bases outside the gene matches. Per germline, CDR1 LNHNV and CDR2 YYDKDF (reference sequence).

The V call is TRBV7-9, the J call TRBJ2-7; D is undetermined. V shed 1 base and J shed 0 bases, with 4 bases lying between them. This CDR3 contains 13 residues. CDR1 and CDR2 (germline): SEHNR, FQNEAQ (reference sequence). The CDR3 coding sequence is TGTGCCAGCAGCTTAGATTTCTCCTACGAGCAGTACTTC. Amino acids: CASSLDFSYEQYF.

A note on this clone: The sample carries other DNA sequences with the same CDR3. The rearrangement links TRBV7-2 to TRBJ2-1, with TRBD2 identical over 7 bases. Germline values: CDR1 SGHTA, CDR2 FQGNSA. Germline trimming cut 1 base from V and 2 bases from J; bases unmatched to any gene: 2. The CDR3 is made up of 15 amino acids. CDR3 DNA sequence: TGTGCCAGCAGCTTAGTCGCGGGGGCCTACAATGAGCAGTTCTTC. This sequence encodes CASSLVAGAYNEQFF.

About this clone itself: One junction end disagrees with the germline gene, perhaps due to a read error. The chain is built from TRBV29-1 and TRBJ2-2, with D perhaps matching TRBD1 (6 bases). In germline, CDR1 is SQVTM, CDR2 ANQGSEA. The CDR3 spans 13 residues. CDR3 DNA: TGCAGCGTCGAAGGACAGTACACCGGGGAGCTGTTTTTT. It translates to CSVEGQYTGELFF.

This chain joins TRBV27 and TRBJ2-7, with D perhaps TRBD2 (8 bases). The CDR3 has 13 amino acids. Germline V gene lookup returns CDR1 MNHEY and CDR2 SMNVEV (reference sequence). V lost 8 bases to trimming and J lost 4 bases, with 15 bases between them. The CDR3 is CASAGQRGYEQYF. CDR3 sequence (DNA): TGTGCCAGCGCGGGACAGCGGGGGTACGAGCAGTACTTC.

CDR3 nucleotide sequence: TGTGCCAGCAGCTTTTACGAGGCGGAAGCTTTCTTT. Residues: CASSFYEAEAFF. The rearrangement uses TRBV7-9 and TRBJ1-1; the D is unclear. This CDR3 is built from 12 residues. Trimming pared 3 bases from V and 8 bases from J, leaving 10 bases between. The germline V gene has CDR1 SEHNR and CDR2 FQNEAQ (reference sequence).

The chain joins TRBV13 to TRBJ2-7, with 7 bases matching TRBD1. Germline V gene lookup returns CDR1 PRHDT and CDR2 FYEKMQ (reference sequence). The J segment lost 4 bases and the V segment lost 4 bases, leaving 7 bases of the junction unmatched. The CDR3 is 14 residues long. The CDR3 reads CASSSRGSSYEQYF. The DNA of the CDR3 is TGTGCCAGCAGCTCCAGGGGGAGCAGTTACGAGCAGTACTTC.